This T cell receptor (beta chain) was recovered during a study of cytomegalovirus exposure and HLA in healthy donors. In the PCR, 60 Vbeta and 13 Jbeta primers were used. Here immunoSEQ multiplex PCR was the method, and the copy in TCRdb shows in-frame clones only, minus some. Counted here are 80,000 to 95,000 clones, roughly 81% occurring once; the ten biggest clones make up under 2%. The clonotype comes from a woman aged 25 to 39 in good health and CMV-seronegative. Sequencing was done on a sample of PBMCs.

CDR3 protein: CAWSVGTTLLYNEQFF. DNA of the CDR3: TGTGCCTGGAGTGTGGGGACTACCTTACTTTACAATGAGCAGTTCTTC. The rearrangement uses TRBV30 and TRBJ2-1; 7 bases are a match to TRBD2. The V gene's germline CDR1 is GTSNPN and CDR2 SVGIG (reference sequence). There are 16 residues in the CDR3. The V segment lost 0 bases and the J segment 4 bases; nucleotides outside the gene matches: 9. Full variable domain (outside the CDR3, taken from reference TRBV30 and TRBJ2-1): SQTIHQWPATLVQPVGSPLSLECTVEGTSNPNLYWYRQAAGRGLQLLFYSVGIGQISSEVPQNLSASRPQDRQFILSSKKLLLSDSGFYLCAWSVGTTLLYNEQFFGPGTRLTVL.